This T cell receptor beta chain stems from a study of Graves' ophthalmopathy and Graves' hyperthyroidism. About the research overall: No progression to ophthalmopathy over 18 months defined stable hyperthyroidism.

The hyperthyroidism patients had a new diagnosis of under 2 months' duration and were aged 18 to 65. This CDR3 is 14 amino acids long. V lost 8 bases to trimming and J lost 0 bases, with 12 bases between them. Germline assignment: CDR1 KGHDR and CDR2 SFDVKD. Amplification targeted the TCR beta CDR3 regions, with RNA transcripts as the source material. The library came from an HTBI-primed first-round RT-PCR and a second-round multiplex PCR. MiXCR, applied by TCRdb to the multiplex PCR reads, yields one record per CDR3 protein. The sample records around 1.1 million distinct CDR3 sequences, about 40% being singletons. With regard to this clonotype: A much more abundant neighbour one base away suggests this may be a read error.

The clonotype was recovered from an adult man with Graves' hyperthyroidism. Material: peripheral blood or thyroid tissue (not recorded which). The genes are TRBV24-1 and TRBJ2-5, with a weak D call TRBD1 (5 bases). The CDR3 DNA follows: TGTGCCACCAAACGAACAGGAGACCAAGAGACCCAGTACTTC. This gives the protein CATKRTGDQETQYF.